One sample yielded the 20 T cell receptor beta chains listed below, sequenced in a study of blood T cell repertoires in COVID-19. TCRdb's copy holds only in-frame clones and misses some; the assay was immunoSEQ multiplex PCR. This table holds about 370,000 clones, roughly 92% found once. Sequencing was done on a sample of PBMCs or T cells enriched from blood (not recorded which). The origin of the receptors is a woman in her forties who had been exposed to COVID-19.

V is TRBV4-1 and J is TRBJ2-7; TRBD2 is a possible D gene (7 bases). Germline V gene lookup returns CDR1 MGHRA and CDR2 YSYEKL. V shed 3 bases and J shed 0 bases, with 15 bases lying between them. The CDR3 covers 16 residues. The CDR3 DNA sequence: TGCGCCAGCAGCCATCTCGGGGGGCGCCCCTCCTACGAGCAGTACTTC. Protein sequence: CASSHLGGRPSYEQYF.

V and J are TRBV6-5 and TRBJ2-3; 9 positions match TRBD2. The CDR3 is 14 amino acids. Germline loops: CDR1 MNHEY, CDR2 SVGAGI. V trimming: 7 bases; J trimming: 8 bases; junction bases outside the gene matches: 10. The DNA for the CDR3 is TGTGCCAGCATCGGGACTAGCAGTGGGGGTACGCAGTATTTT. It is translated as CASIGTSSGGTQYF.

The chain couples TRBV19 to TRBJ1-2; possibly TRBD1 for D (6 bases). V lost 5 bases, J lost 3 bases, and 16 bases lay in between. This CDR3 comprises 15 residues. The germline gives CDR1 LNHDA, CDR2 SQIVND (reference sequence). DNA of the CDR3: TGTGCCAGTAGTCGACCTTCGGGGGGCGACTATGGCTACACCTTC. Its translation: CASSRPSGGDYGYTF.

Points on this clone: Its ends do not fully match the called genes, so a read error is possible. The V gene is TRBV4-3, the J gene TRBJ2-1, with D tentatively TRBD1 (6 bases). The length of the CDR3 is 13 residues. Germline V lookup: CDR1 LGHNA, CDR2 YSLEER. CDR3 nucleotide sequence: TGCGCCAGCAGCCAAGCGTACCCGGGACACGATCTCTTC. Its translation: CASSQAYPGHDLF.

The CDR3 sequence: CASSLGGREGYGYTF. The CDR3 region has the DNA TGTGCCAGCAGCTTAGGCGGCAGGGAAGGCTATGGCTACACCTTC. The rearrangement links TRBV13 to TRBJ1-2, with D perhaps matching TRBD1 (5 bases). The length of the CDR3 is 15 residues. V lost 0 bases and J 4 bases, leaving 12 bases between the germline ends. Germline V lookup: CDR1 PRHDT, CDR2 FYEKMQ (reference sequence). The whole variable domain, filled in from reference TRBV13 and TRBJ1-2, reads AAGVIQSPRHLIKEKRETATLKCYPIPRHDTVYWYQQGPGQDPQFLISFYEKMQSDKGSIPDRFSAQQFSDYHSELNMSSLELGDSALYFCASSLGGREGYGYTFGSGTRLTVV.

This clone showed up just once. The chain links TRBV3-1 (or the pseudogene TRBV3-2) to TRBJ2-1; 10 bases are a match to TRBD2. Germline-derived CDR1 and CDR2 are LGHDT and YNNKEL (reference sequence). The CDR3 contains 17 residues. V shed 2 bases and J 9 bases; nucleotides not matched to a gene: 13. In nucleotides, the CDR3 is TGTGCCAGCAGCCAACAGACCGGGACTAGCGTGTGGGGTGAGCAGTTCTTC. It translates to CASSQQTGTSVWGEQFF.

The rearrangement uses TRBV30 and TRBJ1-2; the D is unclear. The V and J ends lost 6 bases and 8 bases respectively, with 13 bases between them. CDR3 length equals 11 residues. Germline CDR1 and CDR2: GTSNPN and SVGIG (reference sequence). CDR3 bases: TGTGCCTGTACCCGGAGGAGGGGCTACACCTTC. Translated, it gives CACTRRRGYTF.

The CDR3 reads CASSLEASGRSGETQYF. The CDR3 bases are TGCGCCAGCAGCTTGGAGGCTAGCGGGAGATCGGGGGAGACCCAGTACTTC. This chain joins TRBV5-1 and TRBJ2-5, with 10 nucleotides matching TRBD2. In germline, CDR1 is SGHRS, CDR2 YFSETQ. The CDR3 has 17 amino acids. The ends lost 0 bases at V and 5 bases at J; junction bases unmatched: 10.

V is TRBV7-2 and J is TRBJ2-3, with 9 bases lining up with TRBD2. In germline, CDR1 is SGHTA, CDR2 FQGNSA. The CDR3 has 13 residues. The J segment lost 9 bases and the V segment lost 2 bases, leaving 3 bases of the junction unmatched. CDR3 sequence (DNA): TGTGCCAGCAGCTTAATGCGGGAGGGCACGCAGTATTTT. As protein: CASSLMREGTQYF. The whole variable domain, remainder taken from reference TRBV7-2 and TRBJ2-3, is GAGVSQSPSNKVTEKGKDVELRCDPISGHTALYWYRQSLGQGLEFLIYFQGNSAPDKSGLPSDRFSAERTGGSVSTLTIQRTQQEDSAVYLCASSLMREGTQYFGPGTRLTVL.

The chain joins TRBV7-9 to TRBJ2-2, with a possible D match to TRBD1 (5 bases). The CDR3 is made up of 15 amino acids. Trimming took 7 bases from V and 4 from J, leaving 16 bases between them. Looked up from germline, CDR1 is SEHNR and CDR2 is FQNEAQ (reference sequence). The CDR3 is CASNPTGRGTGELFF. CDR3 in DNA: TGTGCCAGCAACCCCACAGGTCGAGGCACCGGGGAGCTGTTTTTT.

The chain recombines TRBV3-1 (or the pseudogene TRBV3-2) with TRBJ2-1; 7 nucleotides agree with TRBD1. Losses at the gene ends were 2 bases for V and 3 bases for J; bases not matched to a gene: 7. CDR1 and CDR2 from the germline V gene are LGHDT and YNNKEL (reference sequence). The CDR3 consists of 16 residues. The CDR3 nucleotides read TGTGCCAGCAGCCAATGGGACAGTCTTTTCTACAATGAGCAGTTCTTC. Amino acids: CASSQWDSLFYNEQFF.

This chain links TRBV6-5 with TRBJ1-6; TRBD1 aligns across 8 bases. V gave up 5 bases and J gave up 10 bases; unmatched junction bases: 7. Germline assignment: CDR1 MNHEY and CDR2 SVGAGI. The CDR3 covers 14 residues. The CDR3 coding sequence is TGTGCCAGCAGTCGAGACAGGGGCGGATCACCCCTCCACTTT. As protein: CASSRDRGGSPLHF.

The chain carries TRBV23-1 and TRBJ2-1, with TRBD2 matching over 7 bases. TRBV23-1 qualifies as an ORF whose function is uncertain. The junction had 5 bases not matched to a gene; V was cut back by 5 bases and J by 4 bases. The CDR3 totals 14 residues. CDR3 DNA: TGCGCCAGCAGTACGGGAGGCGGGTACAATGAGCAGTTCTTC. Encoded protein: CASSTGGGYNEQFF.

About this clone itself: Additional DNA sequences in this sample encode the identical CDR3. The rearrangement joins TRBV18 to TRBJ2-3; 8 nucleotides align to TRBD2. This CDR3 comprises 15 residues. Per the germline V gene, CDR1 is KGHSH and CDR2 is LQKENI. V trimming: 1 base; J trimming: 2 bases; junction bases outside the gene matches: 2. CDR3 DNA: TGTGCCAGCTCACCACGAGCGGGGGTCACAGATACGCAGTATTTT. Its protein is CASSPRAGVTDTQYF.

The chain has TRBV5-4 and TRBJ2-3; 15 nucleotides line up with TRBD2. Germline CDR1 is SGHNT and CDR2 is YYREEE (reference sequence). This CDR3 is built from 16 residues. V was clipped by 4 bases and J by 5 bases; unmatched bases: 5. Written as DNA, the CDR3 is TGTGCCAGCAGCGCGGGGACTAGCGGGGGGATAGATACGCAGTATTTT. Its protein is CASSAGTSGGIDTQYF.

The CDR3 DNA follows: TGTGCCAGCTCTCGGGGAGTGTACGACGGCCCGTACTATGGCTACACCTTC. It yields the protein CASSRGVYDGPYYGYTF. The rearrangement joins TRBV18 to TRBJ1-2; D unresolved. The CDR3 has 17 amino acids. Germline CDR1 and CDR2: KGHSH and LQKENI. V dropped 6 bases and J dropped 3 bases, with 23 bases sitting between them. Full variable domain (missing parts from reference TRBV18 and TRBJ1-2): NAGVMQNPRHLVRRRGQEARLRCSPMKGHSHVYWYRQLPEEGLKFMVYLQKENIIDESGMPKERFSAEFPKEGPSILRIQQVVRGDSAAYFCASSRGVYDGPYYGYTFGSGTRLTVV.

The V call is TRBV18, the J call TRBJ2-2; TRBD1 matches 8 bases. J lost 4 bases, V lost 6 bases, and 10 bases had no gene match. This CDR3 spans 16 amino acids. Per germline, CDR1 KGHSH and CDR2 LQKENI. CDR3 amino acids: CASSLPGTGPTGELFF. CDR3 DNA: TGTGCCAGCTCCTTACCCGGGACAGGTCCCACCGGGGAGCTGTTTTTT.

V usage is TRBV19 and J usage is TRBJ1-5, with 9 bases matching TRBD1. Unmatched junction bases numbered 4, after V lost 3 bases and J lost 1 base. Germline V CDR1 and CDR2: LNHDA, SQIVND (reference sequence). The CDR3 has 16 residues. CDR3: CASSISGTGSNQPQHF. As DNA, the CDR3 is TGTGCCAGTAGTATTTCCGGGACAGGGAGCAATCAGCCCCAGCATTTT.

This sequence joins TRBV19 and TRBJ1-2, with 7 nucleotides matching TRBD1. The CDR3 is 15 amino acids. V lost 5 bases, J lost 2 bases, and 8 bases stayed unmatched. Germline CDR1 LNHDA, CDR2 SQIVND (reference sequence). CDR3 coding DNA: TGTGCCAGTAGTTCAAGGACAGGCTTCAACTATGGCTACACCTTC. Translating it yields CASSSRTGFNYGYTF.

The genes are TRBV29-1 and TRBJ2-7; 10 nucleotides line up with TRBD1. The CDR3 runs 12 residues. J was trimmed by 2 bases and V by 7 bases; bases with no gene match: 2. Germline lookup yields CDR1 SQVTM and CDR2 ANQGSEA. The CDR3 reads CSAGQGAYEQYF. The CDR3, as DNA: TGCAGCGCCGGACAGGGGGCCTACGAGCAGTACTTC.